This is a list of T cell receptor beta chains from one sample in a study of long-term antiretroviral therapy in people with HIV. The assay was immunoSEQ multiplex PCR, and TCRdb's table has in-frame clones only and misses some. The sample lists fewer than 30,000 clones; approximately 88% were seen once. The specimen comprised unsorted PBMCs, sampled almost 2.9 years after starting antiretroviral therapy. These TCRs come from a man under 40 with HIV. The CDR3 runs from the conserved cysteine through the conserved F or W. The D gene is left open where the match is weak. Part of the rows lack a size; the others show once, few, many or a class for expanded clones.

j_call | d_call | clone_size | v_call | cdr3_nt | cdr3_aa
TRBJ2-3 | TRBD2 | - | TRBV27 | TGTGCCAGCAGTTCGATGAGGCGGGGGGGCGATGGAGATACGCAGTATTTT | CASSSMRRGGDGDTQYF
TRBJ1-1 | - | - | TRBV27 | TGTGCCAGCAGCCCCAATACCCGGGGCACTGAAGCTTTCTTT | CASSPNTRGTEAFF
TRBJ2-7 | - | - | TRBV7-6 | TGTGCCAGCAGTCAACGGACAGACTACGAGCAGTACTTC | CASSQRTDYEQYF
TRBJ1-1 | - | - | TRBV29-1 | TGCAGCGTTGATTTAGGCGCGGGGAACACTGAAGCTTTCTTT | CSVDLGAGNTEAFF
TRBJ1-6 | TRBD1 | - | TRBV28 | TGTGCCAGCAGTCCGGCCGGGACAGATTCAACACCCCTCCACTTT | CASSPAGTDSTPLHF
TRBJ2-7 | - | few | TRBV7-6 | TGTGCCAGCAGTCCTCCGGGGGCGTACGAGCAGTACTTC | CASSPPGAYEQYF
TRBJ2-2 | - | once | TRBV5-1 | TGCGCCAGCAGCATAGGGGGGCCTACGTACGGGGAGCTGTTTTTT | CASSIGGPTYGELFF
TRBJ2-7 | TRBD1 | - | TRBV6-6 | TGTGCCAGCAGTCCCACTCGGGACAGAGAACTCTACGAGCAGTACTTC | CASSPTRDRELYEQYF
TRBJ2-5 | - | - | TRBV14 | TGTGCCAGCAGCCAACTGGGGGGAAGGGGAGAGACCCAGTACTTC | CASSQLGGRGETQYF
TRBJ1-2 | - | few | TRBV7-6 | TGTGCCAGCAGCACAGCTAGGTACGATGGCTACACCTTC | CASSTARYDGYTF
TRBJ2-3 | - | - | TRBV19 | TGTGCCAGTAGTATAACAGGAGGAACAGATACGCAGTATTTT | CASSITGGTDTQYF
TRBJ1-2 | - | - | TRBV4-3 | TGCGCCAGCAGCCAAGATTGGGGGAGGGACTATGGCTACACCTTC | CASSQDWGRDYGYTF
TRBJ2-7 | - | - | TRBV9 | TGTGCCAGCAGCGAAGGGTACGAGCAGTACTTC | CASSEGYEQYF
TRBJ1-2 | - | - | TRBV28 | TGTGCCAGCAGTTTCGGCTCAGGGCGCGGCTACACCTTC | CASSFGSGRGYTF
TRBJ2-1 | - | few | TRBV9 | TGTGCCAGCAGCGTAGAGGATGGGAATGAGCAGTTCTTC | CASSVEDGNEQFF
TRBJ2-1 | TRBD2 | - | TRBV4-1 | TGCGCCAGCAGCCTCCGACTAGCGAGTGAGCAGTTCTTC | CASSLRLASEQFF
TRBJ2-3 | - | - | TRBV6-1 | TGTGCCAGCAGGGGAAGGGGGGCGGGCACAGATACGCAGTATTTT | CASRGRGAGTDTQYF
TRBJ2-2 | TRBD2 | - | TRBV18 | TGTGCCAGCTCACCCGGCGGGACTACGAACACCGGGGAGCTGTTTTTT | CASSPGGTTNTGELFF
TRBJ2-1 | - | - | TRBV19 | TGTGCCAGTAGTATAAGAACCTCCGGGGAGCAGTTCTTC | CASSIRTSGEQFF
TRBJ1-2 | - | - | TRBV6-5 | TGTGCCAGCAGTTACCAGACGGATTATGGCTACACCTTC | CASSYQTDYGYTF
TRBJ1-1 | TRBD1 | - | TRBV18 | TGTGCCAGCTCACCGGAACAGGGGAGTACTGAAGCTTTCTTT | CASSPEQGSTEAFF
TRBJ2-1 | - | - | TRBV10-1 | TGCGCCAGCAGTGTCCTCCGGGTCTACAATGAGCAGTTCTTC | CASSVLRVYNEQFF
TRBJ1-6 | - | - | TRBV28 | TGTGCCAGCAGCGGAGCCGGCTCCTATAATTCACCCCTCCACTTT | CASSGAGSYNSPLHF
TRBJ2-1 | - | - | TRBV11-2 | TGTGCCAGCAGCTGGGGGAACAATGAGCAGTTCTTC | CASSWGNNEQFF
TRBJ2-7 | - | - | TRBV18 | TGTGCCAGCTCATCGACGGAGTCGTACTACGAGCAGTACTTC | CASSSTESYYEQYF
TRBJ2-1 | TRBD2 | - | TRBV5-1 | TGCGCCAGCAGCTCAGGACTAGCATCCCCCTACAATGAGCAGTTCTTC | CASSSGLASPYNEQFF
TRBJ2-3 | - | - | TRBV7-2 | TGTGCCAGCGGCGACGGTGGCACAGATACGCAGTATTTT | CASGDGGTDTQYF
TRBJ2-3 | - | - | TRBV27 | TGTGCCAGCAGCCCACTAGCCCCAAACACAGATACGCAGTATTTT | CASSPLAPNTDTQYF
TRBJ2-6 | - | - | TRBV5-1 | TGCGCCAGCAGCCGACGGGACGTAGGCTCTGGGGCCAACGTCCTGACTTTC | CASSRRDVGSGANVLTF
TRBJ1-2 | TRBD1 | - | TRBV19 | TGTGCCAGTAGGACCGGGACAGGGAACATTCGTTCGGGGGGCTACACCTTC | CASRTGTGNIRSGGYTF
TRBJ1-1 | - | - | TRBV6-1 | TGTGCCAGCAGTGAAGCCAGCAGGGGAACTGAAGCTTTCTTT | CASSEASRGTEAFF
TRBJ1-2 | TRBD1 | - | TRBV5-8 | TGTGCCAGCAGCTTGCTAGACAGGGTTTCTAATGGCTACACCTTC | CASSLLDRVSNGYTF
TRBJ2-3 | TRBD2 | - | TRBV5-6 | TGTGCCAGCAGCTCCGGGACTAGCGGGATAGATACGCAGTATTTT | CASSSGTSGIDTQYF
TRBJ1-1 | - | - | TRBV7-9 | TGTGCCAGCAGCTTAGCGGTTTCGGGGGAAGCTTTCTTT | CASSLAVSGEAFF
TRBJ1-1 | - | - | TRBV4-1 | TGCGCCAGCAGCCAGGGCCCCCGGGGCACTGAAGCTTTCTTT | CASSQGPRGTEAFF
TRBJ2-7 | TRBD2 | - | TRBV9 | TGTGCCAGCAGCGGACGCGTACAGGGACTAGCGGGGGCGGAGCAGCAGTACTTC | CASSGRVQGLAGAEQQYF
TRBJ2-5 | TRBD2 | - | TRBV5-4 | TGTGCCAGCAGCTTGGAGTTAGCGGGAGCGGGAGGGCAAGAGACCCAGTACTTC | CASSLELAGAGGQETQYF